The 15 T cell receptor beta chains presented below share a single source sample, sequenced in a study of response to subunit inactivated influenza vaccine. MiXCR, applied by TCRdb to the RT-PCR reads, yields one record per CDR3 protein. The repertoire holds about 520,000 distinct CDR3 sequences, with 25% as singletons. Sequencing was performed on CD4+ T cells sorted from PBMCs, taken 5 to 6 days after vaccination. The source of these receptors is a man aged 50 to 59 who received an inactivated influenza vaccine.

In this sample, this clonotype turned up a few times. The chain couples TRBV5-6 to TRBJ1-6, with 7 positions matching TRBD1. V lost 0 bases and J lost 8; bases outside the gene matches: 5. Germline-derived CDR1 and CDR2 are SGHDT and YYEEEE. The CDR3 is made up of 15 amino acids. The CDR3 DNA follows: TGTGCCAGCAGCTTGGAGGGGGCGCGTCATTCACCCCTCCACTTT. This sequence encodes CASSLEGARHSPLHF.

The rearrangement joins TRBV4-3 to TRBJ1-2, with a tentative D call TRBD1 (5 bases). The V gene's germline CDR1 is LGHNA and CDR2 YSLEER. This CDR3 comprises 17 residues. Trimming cost V 0 bases and J 4 bases, with 18 bases left between them. The CDR3 coding sequence is TGCGCCAGCAGCCAAGAAAGGGGTGAACTCGCCTTCTATGGCTACACCTTC. Translation: CASSQERGELAFYGYTF.

This clonotype turned up a few times. The chain has TRBV24-1 and TRBJ2-7; D gene unclear. The CDR3 is 13 residues long. From germline, CDR1 is KGHDR and CDR2 SFDVKD. V was clipped by 0 bases and J by 9 bases, with 11 bases between them. Written as DNA, the CDR3 is TGTGCCACCAGTGATTTGGGCTCGACCGCGCAGTACTTC. Protein: CATSDLGSTAQYF.

A remark on this clonotype: A junction end diverges from the germline sequence, so it may reflect a read error. The chain couples TRBV5-1 to TRBJ2-1, with D tentatively TRBD1 or TRBD2 (5 bases each). CDR1 and CDR2 from the germline V gene are SGHRS and YFSETQ. There are 15 residues in the CDR3. The CDR3 spells CASSFWGNSDNEQFF. CDR3 sequence (DNA): TGCGCCAGCAGCTTTTGGGGGAACTCCGACAATGAGCAGTTCTTC.

The chain uses TRBV4-3 and TRBJ2-2; 12 nucleotides agree with TRBD2. Looked up from germline, CDR1 is LGHNA and CDR2 is YSLEER. CDR3 length: 17 residues. V was pared by 5 bases and J by 5 bases, with 9 bases of the junction left unmatched. The CDR3 protein is CASSLGLAGPRTGELFF. CDR3 bases: TGCGCCAGCAGCTTAGGACTAGCGGGGCCACGAACCGGGGAGCTGTTTTTT.

This clonotype has a handful of counts. J is TRBJ1-1 and V is TRBV5-1; D call uncertain. The V gene's germline CDR1 is SGHRS and CDR2 YFSETQ. V lost 4 bases and J lost 0, with 10 bases in between. The CDR3 loop spans 14 amino acids. CDR3 coding DNA: TGCGCCAGCAGCGGCGCAACCCTGAACACTGAAGCTTTCTTT. Amino acids: CASSGATLNTEAFF.

There are a few counts of this clonotype. The rearrangement uses TRBV7-2 and TRBJ1-2; TRBD1 is a possible D gene (5 bases). CDR1 SGHTA and CDR2 FQGNSA come from the germline V gene. The CDR3 is 16 amino acids. Trimming shortened V by 5 bases and J by 5 bases, and 21 bases separated the two germline ends. The CDR3 bases are TGTGCCAGCAGCCCCCAGGCGGTGCAGGGAAGTTATGGCTACACCTTC. It encodes CASSPQAVQGSYGYTF.

The chain carries TRBV9 and TRBJ2-7, with 7 bases fitting TRBD1. Looked up from germline, CDR1 is SGDLS and CDR2 is YYNGEE. This CDR3 has 14 amino acids. J gave up 3 bases and V 4 bases, and 7 bases lay outside the gene matches. In DNA form, the CDR3 reads TGTGCCAGCAGCCCAGACGGGACAGACTACGAGCAGTACTTC. Translating it yields CASSPDGTDYEQYF.

This clonotype was counted ten times or more. The chain uses TRBV24-1 and TRBJ2-5, with 14 bases lining up with TRBD2. The CDR3 spans 17 residues. CDR1 is KGHDR, CDR2 SFDVKD, per germline. Trimming removed 5 bases from V and 4 bases from J; junction bases left unmatched: 8. In DNA, the CDR3 is TGTGCCACCAGTGTTGGGGGACTAGCGGGAGCGGGAGAGACCCAGTACTTC. Its translation is CATSVGGLAGAGETQYF.

This clonotype has at least ten counts. V usage is TRBV12-3 or TRBV12-4 and J usage is TRBJ2-1, with D maybe TRBD2 (6 bases). The CDR3 spans 14 residues. Between the trimmed V and J ends, which lost 0 bases and 6 bases, there was a span of 9 bases. CDR3 sequence reads: CASSLAGGSNEQFF. In nucleotides, the CDR3 is TGTGCCAGCAGTTTAGCGGGGGGAAGCAATGAGCAGTTCTTC.

The V and J genes are TRBV20-1 and TRBJ1-1, with a possible D match to TRBD1 (5 bases). This CDR3 has 13 amino acids. Trimming stripped 7 bases from V and 1 base from J, with 13 bases between. Germline CDR1 is DFQATT and CDR2 is SNEGSKA (reference sequence). CDR3 residues: CSVWGHTNTEAFF. The CDR3 region has the DNA TGCAGTGTGTGGGGCCACACGAACACTGAAGCTTTCTTT.

The chain recombines TRBV7-3 with TRBJ2-3, with D unresolved. The V end lost 1 base, the J end lost 4 bases, and 6 bases lay between the germline ends. CDR3 length equals 13 residues. Germline lookup yields CDR1 SGHTA and CDR2 FQGTGA. CDR3 sequence reads: CASSLKPSDTQYF. The CDR3 region has the DNA TGTGCCAGCAGCTTAAAACCCTCAGATACGCAGTATTTT.

This clonotype was recorded many times. The V gene is TRBV28, the J gene TRBJ2-3; D tentatively fits TRBD1 or TRBD2 (5 bases each). This CDR3 spans 14 amino acids. V gave up 3 bases and J gave up 0 bases, with 7 bases separating them. The germline V gene encodes CDR1 MDHEN and CDR2 SYDVKM. CDR3 nucleotides: TGTGCCAGCAGTTTCAGGGAGAGCACAGATACGCAGTATTTT. Translation gives CASSFRESTDTQYF.

The chain is built from TRBV4-3 and TRBJ1-3; no reliable D call. Germline V CDR1 and CDR2: LGHNA, YSLEER. The ends were cut back, 0 bases at V and 4 bases at J, with 10 bases in the middle. The CDR3 runs 15 residues. CDR3 DNA sequence: TGCGCCAGCAGCCAAGAACCGGGGTGGGGAAACACCATATATTTT. This sequence encodes CASSQEPGWGNTIYF.

The V and J genes are TRBV30 and TRBJ2-7; TRBD2 matches at 12 bases. The J segment lost 3 bases and the V segment lost 2 bases, leaving 8 bases of the junction unmatched. Germline V gives CDR1 GTSNPN, CDR2 SVGIG (reference sequence). This CDR3 is built from 16 residues. In DNA form, the CDR3 reads TGTGCCTGGAGTCCTCAACTAGCGGGAGGTGTCTACGAGCAGTACTTC. Its protein is CAWSPQLAGGVYEQYF.